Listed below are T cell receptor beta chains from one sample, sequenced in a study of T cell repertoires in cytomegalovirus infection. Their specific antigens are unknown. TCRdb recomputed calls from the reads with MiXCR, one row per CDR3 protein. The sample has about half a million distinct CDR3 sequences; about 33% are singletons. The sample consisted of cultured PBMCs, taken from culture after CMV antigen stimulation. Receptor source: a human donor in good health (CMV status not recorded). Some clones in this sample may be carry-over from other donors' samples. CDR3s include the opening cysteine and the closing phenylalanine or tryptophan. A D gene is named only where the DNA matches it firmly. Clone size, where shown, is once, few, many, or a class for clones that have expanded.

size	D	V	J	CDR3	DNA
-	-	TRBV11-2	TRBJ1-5	CASSTPRSEGNQPQHF	TGTGCCAGCAGCACCCCGAGGTCGGAGGGCAATCAGCCCCAGCATTTT
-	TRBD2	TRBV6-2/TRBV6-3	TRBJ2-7	CASSYSRRVAGQEQYF	TGTGCCAGCAGTTACTCCCGTCGGGTAGCGGGGCAGGAGCAGTACTTC
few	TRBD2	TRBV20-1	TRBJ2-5	CSARQAGGQETQYF	TGCAGTGCTAGACAAGCGGGAGGGCAAGAGACCCAGTACTTC
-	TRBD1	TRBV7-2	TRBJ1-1	CASRVTGATEAFF	TGTGCCAGCAGGGTGACAGGGGCTACTGAAGCTTTCTTT
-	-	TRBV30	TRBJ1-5	CALSGSDGNQPQHF	TGTGCCCTTTCAGGGAGTGATGGCAATCAGCCCCAGCATTTT
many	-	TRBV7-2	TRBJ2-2	CASSLIGQTNTGELFF	TGTGCCAGCAGCCTCATCGGACAGACGAACACCGGGGAGCTGTTTTTT
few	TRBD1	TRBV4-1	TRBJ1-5	CASSSDRGFQPQHF	TGCGCCAGCAGCTCAGACAGGGGTTTTCAGCCCCAGCATTTT
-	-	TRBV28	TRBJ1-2	CASSINRDLPYTF	TGTGCCAGCAGTATAAACCGGGACCTCCCCTACACCTTC
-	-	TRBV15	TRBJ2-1	CATSRDGQYNEQFF	TGTGCCACCAGCAGAGATGGTCAATACAATGAGCAGTTCTTC
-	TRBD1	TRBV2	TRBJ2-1	CASSEVGTGRYNEQFF	TGTGCCAGCAGTGAAGTGGGGACAGGGAGGTACAATGAGCAGTTCTTC
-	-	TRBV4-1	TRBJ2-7	CASSHTNSYEQYF	TGCGCCAGCAGCCATACAAACTCCTACGAGCAGTACTTC